A single count supports the clone carrying this TCR beta chain. This sample is drawn from a study of blood T cell repertoires in COVID-19. Germline loops: CDR1 WNHNN, CDR2 SYGVQD (reference sequence). V dropped 0 bases and J dropped 2 bases, with 10 bases sitting between them. CDR3 length equals 15 residues. As originally analysed: Using reference gene primer amplification, nucleated cell counts were estimated. Assay: immunoSEQ multiplex PCR; the TCRdb copy retains only in-frame clones and omits some. That table is the source of V, J and clone size, and D and trimming were worked out from the DNA. Of some 400,000 clones detected, approximately 89% appear once; the ten largest clones hold about 0.86%. Participants classified as exposed had met a COVID-19 case within 2 weeks before study entry.

This receptor was taken from a woman aged 40 to 50 who had been exposed to COVID-19. Sequencing was carried out using PBMCs or T cells enriched from blood (not recorded which). The chain combines TRBV10-1 with TRBJ1-1, with TRBD1 as a possible D gene (5 bases). CDR3 DNA: TGCGCCAGCAGTGAGTCTCGGGGGGGTAACACTGAAGCTTTCTTT. It encodes CASSESRGGNTEAFF.